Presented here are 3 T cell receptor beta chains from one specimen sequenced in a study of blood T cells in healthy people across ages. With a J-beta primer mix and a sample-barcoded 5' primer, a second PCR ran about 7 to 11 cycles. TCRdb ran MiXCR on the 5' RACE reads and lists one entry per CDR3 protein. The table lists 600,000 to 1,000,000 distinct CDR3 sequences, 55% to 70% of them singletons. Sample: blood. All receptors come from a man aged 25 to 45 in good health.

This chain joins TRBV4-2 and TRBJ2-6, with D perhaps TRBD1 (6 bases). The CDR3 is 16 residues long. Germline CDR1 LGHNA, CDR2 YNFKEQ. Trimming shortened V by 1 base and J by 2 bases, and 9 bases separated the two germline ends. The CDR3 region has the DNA TGTGCCAGCAGCCAAGTACAGGGTGCTGGGGCCAACGTCCTGACTTTC. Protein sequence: CASSQVQGAGANVLTF.

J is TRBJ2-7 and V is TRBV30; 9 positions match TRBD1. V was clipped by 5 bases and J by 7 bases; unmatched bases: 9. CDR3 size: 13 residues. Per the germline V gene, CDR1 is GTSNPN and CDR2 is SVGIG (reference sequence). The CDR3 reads CAWAQGAKNEQYF. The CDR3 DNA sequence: TGTGCCTGGGCACAGGGGGCGAAAAATGAGCAGTACTTC.

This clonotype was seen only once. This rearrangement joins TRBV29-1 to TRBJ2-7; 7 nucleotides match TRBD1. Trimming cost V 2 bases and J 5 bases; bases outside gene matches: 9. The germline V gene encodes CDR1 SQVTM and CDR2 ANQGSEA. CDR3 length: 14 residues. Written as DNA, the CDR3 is TGCAGCGTTGAATTACAGGGGCTATCCGACGAGCAGTACTTC. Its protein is CSVELQGLSDEQYF.